Below, one T cell receptor beta chain is given with its context. This record comes from a study of cytomegalovirus exposure and HLA in healthy donors. Deletions cut 4 bases from V and 1 base from J, with 14 bases between. The CDR3 length is 16 residues. Germline loops: CDR1 SGHVS, CDR2 FQNEAQ. The primer mix had 60 Vbeta and 13 Jbeta primers. Here immunoSEQ multiplex PCR was the method, and the copy in TCRdb shows in-frame clones only, minus some. This table has 300,000 or so clones, about four fifths appearing once. V usage is TRBV7-8 and J usage is TRBJ1-5; tentatively, D is TRBD1 (6 bases). The source of this sequence is a middle-aged woman in good health and CMV-seropositive. Sequences were obtained from PBMCs. The CDR3 is CASSSGGGGSNQPQHF. CDR3 coding DNA: TGTGCCAGCAGCTCCGGGGGAGGGGGGAGCAATCAGCCCCAGCATTTT.